These 19 T cell receptor beta chains were sequenced from one sample in a study of blood T cells in healthy people across ages (dated by TCRdb to the mid-2010s). Libraries were built with 5' RACE. The sequencer listed for this sample is Illumina HiSeq 2500. A second PCR of roughly 7 to 11 cycles was run with a J-beta primer mix and a sample-barcoded 5' primer. TCRdb reworked the public reads: Q25 trimming with fastp, MiXCR clone assembly, productive beta chains retained. Entries that share a CDR3 protein sequence are merged under the most common genes and DNA. The sample data list around 1,000,000 distinct CDR3 sequences, and almost 25% of these were observed just once. The leading ten clones occupy less than 0.75% of the sample. The same sample was also studied in work on T cells of mothers and their children.

Sequenced sample: blood. The source is a girl aged 2-10 years in good health.

This chain joins TRBV12-3 or TRBV12-4 and TRBJ2-5, with D unclear. The CDR3 loop spans 13 amino acids. Trimming removed 3 bases at V and 13 bases at J, with 18 bases between. The CDR3 here is CASSFPLDGEMYF. The CDR3 nucleotides are TGTGCCAGCAGTTTCCCCTTGGACGGCGAGATGTACTTC.

The gene calls are TRBV4-2 and TRBJ1-2; D might be TRBD1 (5 bases). The CDR3 totals 15 residues. CDR1 and CDR2 (germline): LGHNA, YNFKEQ. Trimming took 4 bases from V and 8 from J, leaving 20 bases between them. The CDR3 DNA is TGTGCCAGCAGCCCCAGTCCTAACGGGGCTTGGGGCTACACCTTC. It specifies CASSPSPNGAWGYTF.

The V and J genes are TRBV5-1 and TRBJ1-3; D is undetermined. The CDR3 is made up of 14 amino acids. V lost 4 bases and J 0 bases, leaving 8 bases between the germline ends. Per germline, CDR1 SGHRS and CDR2 YFSETQ. CDR3 in DNA: TGCGCCAGCAGCCGAGAAAACTCTGGAAACACCATATATTTT. This translates into CASSRENSGNTIYF.

This clonotype was counted only a few times. The chain employs TRBV19 and TRBJ2-6; unclear D gene. The CDR3 has 16 amino acids. Per the germline V gene, CDR1 is LNHDA and CDR2 is SQIVND (reference sequence). The V and J ends lost 5 bases and 1 base respectively, with 12 bases between them. The CDR3 DNA reads TGTGCCAGTAGTTTAATCGACTTATCTGGGGCCAACGTCCTGACTTTC. Its translation: CASSLIDLSGANVLTF.

Only a few counts were recorded for this clonotype. The J gene is TRBJ2-3, the V gene TRBV2; possible D gene TRBD1, 5 bases. This CDR3 comprises 14 residues. The V gene's germline CDR1 is SNHLY and CDR2 FYNNEI. The V gene lost 8 bases and the J gene lost 0 bases, with 12 bases spanning the gap. CDR3 residues: CASLGALSTDTQYF. The CDR3 DNA sequence: TGTGCCAGCTTAGGGGCCCTAAGCACAGATACGCAGTATTTT.

In this sample, this clonotype turned up a few times. The chain is built from TRBV29-1 and TRBJ1-4; no clear D. V was cut by 7 bases and J by 0 bases, with 6 bases left in between. Germline V gene sequence: CDR1 SQVTM, CDR2 ANQGSEA. The CDR3 has 12 residues. CDR3 sequence (DNA): TGCAGCGCAAGCCCAACTAATGAAAAACTGTTTTTT. Its protein is CSASPTNEKLFF.

This chain connects TRBV20-1 to TRBJ2-5, with D possibly being TRBD1 (6 bases). The DNA end is a closer match to TRBJ2-7, so the J assignment may be wrong. This CDR3 is built from 14 residues. Germline assignment: CDR1 DFQATT and CDR2 SNEGSKA (reference sequence). DNA for the CDR3: TGCAGTGCTAGAGATTTGGGGGACATCTACGAGCAGTACTTC. The encoded protein is CSARDLGDIYEQYF.

There are a few counts of this clonotype. The V gene is TRBV5-1, the J gene TRBJ2-7, with D tentatively TRBD1 (6 bases). The last part of the DNA fits TRBJ2-5 better; the J call may be wrong. This CDR3 is built from 17 residues. Germline loops: CDR1 SGHRS, CDR2 YFSETQ. The CDR3 loop is CASSLLEPYRVKETQYF. The CDR3 DNA follows: TGCGCCAGCAGCTTGTTGGAGCCCTACAGGGTGAAAGAGACCCAGTACTTC.

This chain joins TRBV7-9 and TRBJ2-5, with TRBD2 matching 7 bases. The better agreement between TRBJ2-7 and the DNA end casts doubt on the J call. Germline CDR1 is SEHNR and CDR2 is FQNEAQ (reference sequence). The CDR3 is 15 residues long. This CDR3 is CATVGIVAGTYEQYF. DNA for the CDR3: TGTGCCACCGTCGGTATTGTAGCGGGCACCTACGAGCAGTACTTC.

This chain joins TRBV6-6 and TRBJ2-1; 12 nucleotides align to TRBD2. The trim removed 5 bases at V and 9 bases at J, leaving 8 bases unmatched. This CDR3 contains 15 residues. CDR1 is MNHNY and CDR2 is SVGAGI in the germline V gene (reference sequence). For the CDR3, the DNA is TGTGCCAGCAGTCTGACTAGCGGGAGTTTTGGTGAGCAGTTCTTC. It encodes CASSLTSGSFGEQFF.

This clonotype showed up just a few times. This chain links TRBV4-1 with TRBJ1-1; TRBD1 aligns across 8 bases. Germline CDR1 reads MGHRA; CDR2 reads YSYEKL. With V trimmed by 4 bases and J by 0 bases, 7 bases remained unmatched. The CDR3 is made up of 16 amino acids. CDR3 region: CASSPWAGGVNTEAFF. DNA of the CDR3: TGCGCCAGCAGCCCTTGGGCAGGGGGCGTGAACACTGAAGCTTTCTTT.

This clonotype was observed a handful of times. This chain connects TRBV10-3 to TRBJ2-1; D is undetermined. Trimming stripped 6 bases from V and 7 bases from J, with 13 bases between. This CDR3 has 13 residues. CDR1 is ENHRY, CDR2 SYGVKD, per germline. For the CDR3, the DNA is TGTGCCATCAGCGACCAAAGAGAAAATGAGCAGTTCTTC. Residues: CAISDQRENEQFF.

This clonotype showed up just a few times. V usage is TRBV7-9 and J usage is TRBJ2-3; D unclear. Germline CDR1 SEHNR, CDR2 FQNEAQ (reference sequence). CDR3 length: 15 residues. V lost 3 bases and J 1 base, leaving 11 bases between the germline ends. Written as DNA, the CDR3 is TGTGCCAGCAGCTTGTTTAGGCAGGGCACAGATACGCAGTATTTT. Residues: CASSLFRQGTDTQYF.

This sequence joins TRBV7-9 and TRBJ2-5; TRBD2 agrees at 9 bases. Trimming at V came to 5 bases and at J to 0 bases, leaving 4 bases not matched to a gene. This CDR3 has 15 amino acids. Germline CDR1 SEHNR, CDR2 FQNEAQ (reference sequence). CDR3 in amino acids: CASSVLAGHQETQYF. The CDR3 nucleotides are TGTGCCAGCAGCGTCCTAGCGGGACACCAAGAGACCCAGTACTTC.

J is TRBJ2-7 and V is TRBV18; D may be TRBD1 (5 bases). The CDR3 runs to 15 residues. V was shortened by 6 bases and J by 7 bases, with 22 bases between the two germline ends. Looked up from germline, CDR1 is KGHSH and CDR2 is LQKENI. Here the CDR3 reads CASSLPSQALGEQYF. For the CDR3, the DNA is TGTGCCAGCTCCCTCCCCTCACAGGCCCTTGGGGAGCAGTACTTC.

This clonotype occurred a few times. DNA of the CDR3: TGTGCCAGCAGTTTGATTCTAGCGGGGTCGCTGAGCTCCTACAATGAGCAGTTCTTC. Its translation is CASSLILAGSLSSYNEQFF. The chain has TRBV28 and TRBJ2-1; 9 bases map to TRBD2. The CDR3 sequence is 19 residues long. From germline, CDR1 is MDHEN and CDR2 SYDVKM. The junction had 12 bases not matched to a gene; V was cut back by 3 bases and J by 0 bases.

This clonotype turned up a few times. The V gene is TRBV12-3 or TRBV12-4, the J gene TRBJ1-5; D ambiguous. V was clipped by 5 bases and J by 0 bases, with 8 bases between them. CDR3 length: 14 residues. The CDR3 bases are TGTGCCAGCAGTCCCCACAATAGCAATCAGCCCCAGCATTTT. Translated, it gives CASSPHNSNQPQHF.

This clonotype was counted ten times or more. This chain links TRBV29-1 with TRBJ1-2; D not certain. The CDR3 is made up of 17 amino acids. Germline V gene lookup returns CDR1 SQVTM and CDR2 ANQGSEA. V was clipped by 1 base and J by 1 base, with 19 bases between them. The DNA for the CDR3 is TGCAGCGTTGAAGGGGTCGTGTGGGCAGACGGTAACTATGGCTACACCTTC. Residues: CSVEGVVWADGNYGYTF.

This chain uses TRBV11-2 with TRBJ2-5; maybe TRBD1 (7 bases). The CDR3 consists of 16 residues. From germline, CDR1 is SGHAT and CDR2 FQNNGV. V gave up 5 bases and J gave up 1 base, with 17 bases separating them. In nucleotides, the CDR3 is TGTGCCAGCAGCCAGGGGGGTAACAGGCTCCAAGAGACCCAGTACTTC. Protein: CASSQGGNRLQETQYF.